The clone carrying this T cell receptor beta chain was observed a few times. The target antigen is unknown. Template switching with 5'RACE generated the TCR cDNA and added a universal primer site and UMIs. TCRdb called the 5' RACE reads again in MiXCR, with one record for every CDR3 protein. The data hold just under 600,000 distinct CDR3 sequences, with less than 15% observed a single time. The sample belongs to a study of T cells after yellow fever vaccination. Whole-study results and caveats: Post-booster repertoires contained most primary-vaccination clones again (almost 97% CD4, about 90% CD8). High-abundance clonotypes from the bulk population could contaminate FACS-sorted repertoires.

There are 14 residues in the CDR3. With 4 bases clipped from V and 6 bases from J, the junction kept 8 bases outside the gene matches. Source: PBMCs, taken on the day of the yellow fever booster vaccination. The source of this sequence is a man aged 25-45 years who received the YFV17D yellow fever vaccine. This chain links TRBV12-3 or TRBV12-4 with TRBJ2-7; 8 bases match TRBD2. The CDR3 nucleotides are TGTGCCAGCAGTTACCCAGCGGGAGATGGCGAGCAGTACTTC. Translating it yields CASSYPAGDGEQYF.